The rows below give T cell receptor beta chains drawn from one sample of a study of T cell clonotyping in hematopoietic cell transplantation. Repertoires were generated with immunoSEQ multiplex PCR, while TCRdb's copy carries only in-frame clones and drops some. The sample yields fewer than 2,500 clones, about 94% seen once. Sequencing was carried out using peripheral blood mononuclear cells. These receptors originate from a middle-aged man in good health. Some clones in this sample may be carry-over from other donors' samples. CDR3s include the opening cysteine and the closing phenylalanine or tryptophan. The D gene is left open where the match is weak. Size tells how often a clone was seen (once, few, many) or the class of an expanded clone, and some rows leave it out.

clone size,D gene,J gene,V gene,CDR3 DNA,CDR3 protein
.,.,TRBJ2-1,TRBV5-1,TGCGCCAGCAGCGACCACAGGGAACTGCCTGAGCAGTTCTTC,CASSDHRELPEQFF
.,.,TRBJ1-4,TRBV30,TGTGCCTGGAGTCTACCCGCGGCAAGGTTTGAAAAACTGTTTTTT,CAWSLPAARFEKLFF
.,TRBD2,TRBJ2-3,TRBV5-1,TGCGCCAGCAGCGAAAAAAGGACTAGCGGGGTGCGGGGAGGTGCCACAGATACGCAGTATTTT,CASSEKRTSGVRGGATDTQYF
.,TRBD2,TRBJ2-1,TRBV11-2,TGTGCCAGCAGCTTGACTAGCGGGGAGCGGAATGAGCAGTTCTTC,CASSLTSGERNEQFF
.,TRBD1,TRBJ2-1,TRBV27,TGTGCCAGCAGTCCCTTGACAGGGCGGAGTGAGCAGTTCTTC,CASSPLTGRSEQFF
.,TRBD1,TRBJ2-2,TRBV7-9,TGTGCCAGCAGCTCGGGACAGGGGGCCGGAGCGGGGGAGCTGTTTTTT,CASSSGQGAGAGELFF
.,.,TRBJ1-3,TRBV30,TGTGCCTGGAACAGACTGGCCTCTGGAAACACCATATATTTT,CAWNRLASGNTIYF
.,.,TRBJ2-1,TRBV25-1,TGTGCCAGCAGGGAGGGGTTTGGACCTCGGGGTGAGCAGTTCTTC,CASREGFGPRGEQFF
.,TRBD1,TRBJ2-7,TRBV6-5,TGTGCCAGCGGAGGCTTCGACAGGGTCGAGCAGTACTTC,CASGGFDRVEQYF
.,.,TRBJ1-1,TRBV5-6,TGTGCCAGCAGCTTGGGGGGAGGGCCTCGGAACACTGAAGCTTTCTTT,CASSLGGGPRNTEAFF
.,.,TRBJ2-5,TRBV25-1,TGTGCCAGCAGTGAACACCGGGTCCGGGAGACCCAGTACTTC,CASSEHRVRETQYF
.,.,TRBJ1-2,TRBV2,TGTGCCAGCAGGGAGGCGGGAAGGACTAACTATGGCTACACCTTC,CASREAGRTNYGYTF
.,TRBD1,TRBJ1-2,TRBV6-1,TGTGCCAGCAGTGAAGCCTTTAGGGGACAGAGAAACTATGGCTACACCTTC,CASSEAFRGQRNYGYTF
.,.,TRBJ1-3,TRBV5-1,TGCGCCAGCAGCTCACTACAGGGCGGAGGAAACACCATATATTTT,CASSSLQGGGNTIYF
.,TRBD2,TRBJ2-3,TRBV6-5,TGTGCCAGCAGCCTCCGAGGGGAGGGTACAGATACGCAGTATTTT,CASSLRGEGTDTQYF
.,TRBD1,TRBJ1-1,TRBV9,TGTGCCAGCAGCGGGGGGACAGGGGGACGGACTGAAGCTTTCTTT,CASSGGTGGRTEAFF
once,.,TRBJ1-1,TRBV5-5,TGTGCCAGCAGATGGAGTCCTATGAACACTGAAGCTTTCTTT,CASRWSPMNTEAFF
.,TRBD1,TRBJ1-2,TRBV6-5,TGTGCCAGCAGACCTATAGGGACAGGGTATGGCTACACCTTC,CASRPIGTGYGYTF
.,.,TRBJ2-4,TRBV5-1,TGCGCCAGCAGACCCGGGGCGGCGAGGGGAAACATTCAGTACTTC,CASRPGAARGNIQYF
.,.,TRBJ1-2,TRBV14,TGTGCCAGCAGTGGCCTATCACAGACCCTAGGCTATGGCTACACCTTC,CASSGLSQTLGYGYTF
.,.,TRBJ2-3,TRBV5-6,TGTGCCAGCAGCTTGGGCATCACAGATACGCAGTATTTT,CASSLGITDTQYF
.,.,TRBJ1-1,TRBV6-5,TGTGCCAGCACCTGGACAGAAAACACTGAAGCTTTCTTT,CASTWTENTEAFF
.,.,TRBJ1-6,TRBV18,TGTGCCAGCTCAGTCGACAGGATAGCTTCTGGTTCACCCCTCCACTTT,CASSVDRIASGSPLHF
.,.,TRBJ1-5,TRBV4-1,TGCGCCAGCAGCGATACAGGGAGAAATCAGCCCCAGCATTTT,CASSDTGRNQPQHF
.,TRBD1,TRBJ2-7,TRBV30,TGTGCCTGGAGCGGACAGGGGTATCGCGAGCAGTACTTC,CAWSGQGYREQYF
once,TRBD1,TRBJ1-2,TRBV7-8,TGTGCCAGCAGCCCCTGGGACAGGGAGAACTATGGCTACACCTTC,CASSPWDRENYGYTF
.,TRBD1,TRBJ1-2,TRBV29-1,TGCAGCGTTGAGGACCGGGACAGGGTAGGCTATGGCTACACCTTC,CSVEDRDRVGYGYTF
.,.,TRBJ1-1,TRBV29-1,TGCAGCGTTGAAGAAGGTGTTGGTGAAGCTTTCTTT,CSVEEGVGEAFF
few,.,TRBJ1-2,TRBV10-2,TGCGCCAGCAGGCCTGCGATGGGGTATGGCTACACCTTC,CASRPAMGYGYTF
.,TRBD1,TRBJ1-2,TRBV2,TGTGCCAGCAGGGCGGGGGCAGGGGGCTTCTATGGCTACACCTTC,CASRAGAGGFYGYTF
.,TRBD2,TRBJ2-1,TRBV27,TGTGCCAGCAGTTTTCCCCGTGGGGGGGATGAGCAGTTCTTC,CASSFPRGGDEQFF
.,.,TRBJ1-2,TRBV5-6,TGTGCCAGCAGCTGGGAAGGGAATGAGGGCTACACCTTC,CASSWEGNEGYTF
.,.,TRBJ1-2,TRBV19,TGTGCCACCCGTGGGGGGGACTATGGCTACACCTTC,CATRGGDYGYTF
once,.,TRBJ2-7,TRBV6-6,TGTGCCAGCAGTCAAACCGGGACGGAGAGCGAGCAGTACTTC,CASSQTGTESEQYF
.,.,TRBJ1-6,TRBV15,TGTGCCACCAGTGAGAATTCACCCCTCCACTTT,CATSENSPLHF
.,TRBD2,TRBJ2-1,TRBV7-9,TGTGCCAGCAGCTTATCGTTAGCGGGATCATACAATGAGCAGTTCTTC,CASSLSLAGSYNEQFF
.,.,TRBJ1-3,TRBV4-2,TGTGCCAGCAGCACCTCCAATCCACGGGGAAACACCATATATTTT,CASSTSNPRGNTIYF
.,.,TRBJ1-4,TRBV7-9,TGTGCCAGCAGCTCCCGGACAATGGCTGGGGAAAAACTGTTTTTT,CASSSRTMAGEKLFF
.,.,TRBJ1-5,TRBV7-2,TGTGCCAGCAGCTTAACGGGGGGCGGCAATCAGCCCCAGCATTTT,CASSLTGGGNQPQHF
.,.,TRBJ1-1,TRBV10-3,TGTGCCATCAGCCGGGAGATGGGCACTGAAGCTTTCTTT,CAISREMGTEAFF
.,.,TRBJ2-1,TRBV6-5,TGTGCCAGCAGTTACTCGAGAGGGGGGGCCGGTGAGCAGTTCTTC,CASSYSRGGAGEQFF
.,.,TRBJ1-2,TRBV4-1,TGCGCCAGCAGCCAGTCCGACATGGGATTAGCTAACTATGGCTACACCTTC,CASSQSDMGLANYGYTF
.,.,TRBJ1-1,TRBV18,TGTGCCAGCTCACCAGGGGGGTTAACTGAAGCTTTCTTT,CASSPGGLTEAFF
few,.,TRBJ1-1,TRBV19,TGTGCCAGTAGTTCGGGGATGGAGGAAGCTTTCTTT,CASSSGMEEAFF
.,.,TRBJ1-4,TRBV4-1,TGCGCCAGCAGCCAAGTGTCGTGGGCAACTAATGAAAAACTGTTTTTT,CASSQVSWATNEKLFF
.,TRBD1,TRBJ1-1,TRBV14,TGTGCCAGCAGCCAACCTCACAGGGGGCCGGGGGACACTGAAGCTTTCTTT,CASSQPHRGPGDTEAFF
.,.,TRBJ2-7,TRBV15,TGTGCCACCAGCAGAGATCCTGGGGGGTCAGGCGACGAGCAGTACTTC,CATSRDPGGSGDEQYF
.,TRBD1,TRBJ1-6,TRBV6-6,TGTGCCAGCAGTTACGAACTGGGACAGAGCAATTCACCCCTCCACTTT,CASSYELGQSNSPLHF
.,.,TRBJ2-3,TRBV7-9,TGTGCCAGCAGCTGGCGGGGTCGGACAGATACGCAGTATTTT,CASSWRGRTDTQYF
.,.,TRBJ1-5,TRBV6-1,TGTGCCAGCAGTGAAGCAGGGGTCTTGCGGCCCCAGCATTTT,CASSEAGVLRPQHF
.,.,TRBJ2-3,TRBV7-9,TGTGCCAGCAGCTTAAGGGCGGCCGGGGGAGATACGCAGTATTTT,CASSLRAAGGDTQYF
.,.,TRBJ1-6,TRBV7-8,TGTGCCAGCAGCTCGACAAATCAGGGGAATTCACCCCTCCACTTT,CASSSTNQGNSPLHF
.,TRBD2,TRBJ2-2,TRBV11-2,TGTGCCAGCAGCTTAGCCCGGCGGGGGGCCCCCGGGGAGCTGTTTTTT,CASSLARRGAPGELFF
.,.,TRBJ2-2,TRBV6-5,TGTGCCAGCAGTTACGACGGGCCCCCCGGGGAGCTGTTTTTT,CASSYDGPPGELFF